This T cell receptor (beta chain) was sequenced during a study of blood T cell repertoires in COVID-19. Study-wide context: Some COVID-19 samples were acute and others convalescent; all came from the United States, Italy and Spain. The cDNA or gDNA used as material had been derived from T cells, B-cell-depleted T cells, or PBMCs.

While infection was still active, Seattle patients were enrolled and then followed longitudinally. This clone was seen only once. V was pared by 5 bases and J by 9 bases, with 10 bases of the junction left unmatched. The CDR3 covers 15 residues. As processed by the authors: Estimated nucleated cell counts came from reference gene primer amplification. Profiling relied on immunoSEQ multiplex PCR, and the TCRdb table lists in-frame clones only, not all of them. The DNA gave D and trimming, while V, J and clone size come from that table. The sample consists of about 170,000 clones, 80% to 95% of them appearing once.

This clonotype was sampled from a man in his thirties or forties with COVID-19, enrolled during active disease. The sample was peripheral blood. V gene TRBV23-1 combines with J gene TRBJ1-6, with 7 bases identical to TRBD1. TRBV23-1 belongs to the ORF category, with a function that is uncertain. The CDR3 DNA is TGCGCCAGCAGTTGGGACAGTCGGTGGAGTTCACCCCTCCACTTT. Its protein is CASSWDSRWSSPLHF.